Included here is one T cell receptor beta chain sequence, with context. The data belong to a study of blood T cell repertoires in COVID-19. The junction had 2 bases not matched to a gene; V was cut back by 0 bases and J by 0 bases. This CDR3 contains 16 residues. CDR1 and CDR2 (germline): LGHNA, YSLEER. Here immunoSEQ multiplex PCR was the method, and the copy in TCRdb shows in-frame clones only, minus some. In the table there are approximately 390,000 clones, around 87% of which are singletons. The rearrangement joins TRBV4-3 to TRBJ2-3; the match to TRBD2 covers 8 bases. This TCR derives from a woman aged 50 to 60 who had recovered from COVID-19. Material for sequencing was PBMCs or T cells enriched from blood (not recorded which). Written as DNA, the CDR3 is TGCGCCAGCAGCCAAGATGCGGGGGGAAGCACAGATACGCAGTATTTT. It is translated as CASSQDAGGSTDTQYF.